The 2 T cell receptor beta chains given below trace back to one sample, sequenced in a study of blood T cell repertoires in COVID-19. Here immunoSEQ multiplex PCR was the method, and the copy in TCRdb shows in-frame clones only, minus some. The data contain more than 75,000 clones, roughly four fifths of them singletons. Sequencing input: peripheral blood. The receptors were sampled from a man aged 55 to 70 with acute or convalescent COVID-19.

This chain links TRBV18 with TRBJ2-1; 9 bases align to TRBD2. Germline CDR1 and CDR2: KGHSH and LQKENI. The V segment lost 5 bases and the J segment 7 bases; nucleotides outside the gene matches: 12. CDR3 size: 16 residues. The CDR3 reads CASSSTGTSFLNEQFF. The DNA of the CDR3 is TGTGCCAGCTCATCCACCGGGACTAGCTTTCTGAATGAGCAGTTCTTC.

This CDR3 is CASSLALYEGGGEQYF. For the CDR3, the DNA is TGTGCCAGCAGCTTAGCGCTTTACGAAGGGGGCGGCGAGCAGTACTTC. The V and J genes are TRBV7-6 and TRBJ2-7; 7 nucleotides agree with TRBD1. The germline gives CDR1 SGHVS, CDR2 FNYEAQ. V lost 0 bases, J lost 6 bases, and 11 bases stayed unmatched. The CDR3 runs to 16 residues.